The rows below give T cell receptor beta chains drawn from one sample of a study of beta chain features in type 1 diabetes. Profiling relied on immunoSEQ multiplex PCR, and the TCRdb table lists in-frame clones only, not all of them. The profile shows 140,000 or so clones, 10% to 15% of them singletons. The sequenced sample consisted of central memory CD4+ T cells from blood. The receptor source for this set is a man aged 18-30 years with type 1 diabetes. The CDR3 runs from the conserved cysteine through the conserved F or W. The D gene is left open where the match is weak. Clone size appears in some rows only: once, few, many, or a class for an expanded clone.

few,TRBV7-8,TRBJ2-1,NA,TGTGCCAGCAGCTTAGTTGGGAATGAGCAGTTCTTC,CASSLVGNEQFF
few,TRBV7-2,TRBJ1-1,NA,TGTGCCAGCAGCTTAAGGCAGCTAGACATGAACACTGAAGCTTTCTTT,CASSLRQLDMNTEAFF
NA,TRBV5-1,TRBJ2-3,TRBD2,TGCGCCAGCAGCTTGCGTCCGAAAGGAGCGGGGAGCACAGATACGCAGTATTTT,CASSLRPKGAGSTDTQYF
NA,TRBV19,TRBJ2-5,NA,TGTGCCAGTAGCGGAGGTATTCGATTTGGTGAGACCCAGTACTTC,CASSGGIRFGETQYF
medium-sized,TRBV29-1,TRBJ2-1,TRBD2,TGCAGCGTAACGGGACTAGCGGGGGAAGAGCAGTTCTTC,CSVTGLAGEEQFF
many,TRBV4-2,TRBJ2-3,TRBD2,TGTGCCAGCAGCCAAGAGGAGCGGGGCTCCGATACGCAGTATTTT,CASSQEERGSDTQYF
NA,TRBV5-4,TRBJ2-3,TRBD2,TGTGCCAGCAGCATCCGACTAGCGGGGGCCACAGATACGCAGTATTTT,CASSIRLAGATDTQYF
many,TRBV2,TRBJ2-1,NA,TGTGCCAGCTCCCGCGCCGAGAGGCTGTTCTTC,CASSRAERLFF
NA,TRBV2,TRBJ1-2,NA,TGTGCCACAGTACAGGATTGGGGAAATGGCTACACCTTC,CATVQDWGNGYTF
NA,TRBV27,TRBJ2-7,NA,TGTGCCAGCACGGCCGGAACCTACGAGCAGTACTTC,CASTAGTYEQYF
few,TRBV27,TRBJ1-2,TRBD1,TGTGCCAGCGGAGGACAGGCAACAAACTATGGCTACACCTTC,CASGGQATNYGYTF
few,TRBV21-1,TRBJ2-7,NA,TGTGCCAGCTCCTACCGGGGGTTCTACGAGCAGTACTTC,CASSYRGFYEQYF
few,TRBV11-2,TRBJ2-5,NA,TGTGCCAGCAGCTTTGGCTCTCAAGAGACCCAGTACTTC,CASSFGSQETQYF
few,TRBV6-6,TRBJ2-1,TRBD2,TGTGCCAGCAGTGAGGGGACTAGAGCCTACAATGAGCAGTTCTTC,CASSEGTRAYNEQFF
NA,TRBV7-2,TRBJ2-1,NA,TGTGCCAGCAGCTTAGACGCGGGGGAGCAGTTCTTC,CASSLDAGEQFF
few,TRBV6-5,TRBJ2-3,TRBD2,TGTGCCAGCAGTATGGCGGGGGGAACAGATACGCAGTATTTT,CASSMAGGTDTQYF
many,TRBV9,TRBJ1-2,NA,TGTGCCAGCAGCAAAGTCTACGACTATGGCTACACCTTC,CASSKVYDYGYTF
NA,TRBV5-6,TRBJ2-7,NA,TGTGCCAGCAGCTTGGAATTTGAGGTTACCGGGTACGAGCAGTACTTC,CASSLEFEVTGYEQYF
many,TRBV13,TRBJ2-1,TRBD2,TGTGCCAGCAGCTTAACTAGCGGGGCAAGCTCCTACAATGAGCAGTTCTTC,CASSLTSGASSYNEQFF
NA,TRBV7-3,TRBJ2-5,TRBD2,TGTGCCAGCAGCCCGCAACCGGGACTAGCGAAGACCCAGTACTTC,CASSPQPGLAKTQYF